Each of the 5 T cell receptor beta chains below was sequenced from the same sample in a study of patients and donors after allogeneic stem cell transplantation. TCRdb passed the RT-PCR reads through MiXCR, listing each CDR3 protein once. The sample shows about 110,000 distinct CDR3 sequences, around 36% of them seen only once. The sequenced sample consisted of blood, either unsorted or a sorted T cell fraction (not recorded which). The receptor source for this set is a human donor who was either an allogeneic HSCT recipient or a stem cell or donor lymphocyte infusion donor (not recorded which). It is not recorded whose cells these are; they may come from a transplant donor.

This clonotype was observed a few times. The V gene is TRBV25-1, the J gene TRBJ1-1, with unresolved D. Per the germline V gene, CDR1 is MGHDK and CDR2 is SYGVNS. This CDR3 is built from 11 residues. V shed 3 bases and J shed 14 bases, with 13 bases lying between them. CDR3: CASSEKGRLFF. Written as DNA, the CDR3 is TGTGCCAGCAGTGAGAAGGGCAGATTATTCTTT.

This clonotype appeared a few times. The chain uses TRBV25-1 and TRBJ2-3, with D perhaps assigned TRBD1 or TRBD2 (6 bases each). Germline loops: CDR1 MGHDK, CDR2 SYGVNS. Trimming took off 2 bases at V and 5 bases at J, with 17 bases between the two ends. This CDR3 comprises 16 residues. The CDR3 DNA sequence: TGTGCCAGCAGTGAAGGAGGAGGGGGGAAACGAGATACGCAGTATTTT. As protein: CASSEGGGGKRDTQYF.

The table lists this clonotype with a few counts. The chain links TRBV6-5 to TRBJ2-1; maybe TRBD1 (6 bases). V lost 6 bases to trimming and J lost 6 bases, with 18 bases between them. Germline V gene data show CDR1 as MNHEY and CDR2 as SVGAGI. The CDR3 consists of 15 residues. DNA of the CDR3: TGTGCCAGCAGCCCACCCCACACAGGGACCAATGAGCAGTTCTTC. Translating gives CASSPPHTGTNEQFF.

The gene calls are TRBV20-1 and TRBJ1-4; 7 bases align to TRBD1. Trimming removed 4 bases from V and 4 bases from J; junction bases left unmatched: 3. Germline-derived CDR1 and CDR2 are DFQATT and SNEGSKA (reference sequence). The CDR3 runs to 13 residues. Here the CDR3 DNA reads TGCAGTGCTACGGGACAGTTTAATGAAAAACTGTTTTTT. This codes for CSATGQFNEKLFF.

V and J are TRBV6-6 and TRBJ1-3; no clear D. This CDR3 contains 15 residues. Between the trimmed V and J ends, which lost 3 bases and 0 bases, there was a span of 9 bases. Germline-derived CDR1 and CDR2 are MNHNY and SVGAGI (reference sequence). CDR3 nucleotides: TGTGCCAGCAGTTATAGAACAATCTCTGGAAACACCATATATTTT. This translates into CASSYRTISGNTIYF.